This record concerns one TCR beta chain sequence. Antigen unknown. The CDR3 extends over 16 amino acids. The germline V gene encodes CDR1 LGHDT and CDR2 YNNKEL (reference sequence). V lost 1 base, J lost 7 bases, and 17 bases lay in between. With a J-beta primer mix and a sample-barcoded 5' primer, a second PCR ran roughly 7 to 11 cycles. TCRdb independently ran MiXCR on the 5' RACE reads; one entry per CDR3 protein. Here the sample spans some 1,000,000 distinct CDR3 sequences, 25% being singletons. The sample belongs to a study of blood T cells in healthy people across ages. Points from the study as a whole: Among long-lived donors, naive CD4+ cells were more numerous and diversity higher than in aged donors.

These data are also associated with another study on T cells of mothers and their children.

The specimen was blood. This rearrangement joins TRBV3-1 to TRBJ2-4; tentative D call: TRBD2 (6 bases). The source is a girl between 2 and 10 years old in good health. The CDR3 here is CASSQGASVHPNIQYF. The CDR3 DNA reads TGTGCCAGCAGCCAAGGGGCTAGCGTTCATCCCAACATTCAGTACTTC.